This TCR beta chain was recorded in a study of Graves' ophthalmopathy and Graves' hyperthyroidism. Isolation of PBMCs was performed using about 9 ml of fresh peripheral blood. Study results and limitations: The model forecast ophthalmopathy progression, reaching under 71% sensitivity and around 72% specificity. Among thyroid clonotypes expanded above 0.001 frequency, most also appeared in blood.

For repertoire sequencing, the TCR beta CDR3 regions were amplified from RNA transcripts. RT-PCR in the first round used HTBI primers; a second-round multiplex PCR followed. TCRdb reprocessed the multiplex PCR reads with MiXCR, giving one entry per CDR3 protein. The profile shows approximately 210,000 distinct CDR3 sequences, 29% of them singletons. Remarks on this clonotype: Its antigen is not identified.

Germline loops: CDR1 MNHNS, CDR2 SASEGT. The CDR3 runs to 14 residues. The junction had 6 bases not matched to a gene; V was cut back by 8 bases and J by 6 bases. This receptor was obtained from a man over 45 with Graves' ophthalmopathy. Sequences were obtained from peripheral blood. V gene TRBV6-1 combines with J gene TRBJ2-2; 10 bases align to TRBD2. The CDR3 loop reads CASRGAGGPGELFF. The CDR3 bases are TGTGCCAGCCGGGGAGCGGGAGGGCCCGGGGAGCTGTTTTTT.